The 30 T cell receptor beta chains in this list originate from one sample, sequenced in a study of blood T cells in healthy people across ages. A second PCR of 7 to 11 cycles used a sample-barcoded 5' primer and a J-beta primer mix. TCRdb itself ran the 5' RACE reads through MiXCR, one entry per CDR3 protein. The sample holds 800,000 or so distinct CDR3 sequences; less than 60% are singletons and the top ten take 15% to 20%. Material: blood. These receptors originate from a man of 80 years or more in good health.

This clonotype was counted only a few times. Here the CDR3 reads CATSLGGTGDHEQYF. In nucleotides, the CDR3 is TGTGCCACCAGCTTGGGAGGGACAGGGGATCACGAGCAGTACTTC. The J gene is TRBJ2-7, the V gene TRBV15, with 10 positions matching TRBD1. J gave up 5 bases and V 5 bases, and 9 bases lay outside the gene matches. The germline V gene has CDR1 LNHNV and CDR2 YYDKDF (reference sequence). The CDR3 sequence is 15 residues long. The full variable domain, completed using reference TRBV15 and TRBJ2-7, is DAMVIQNPRYQVTQFGKPVTLSCSQTLNHNVMYWYQQKSSQAPKLLFHYYDKDFNNEADTPDNFQSRRPNTSFCFLDIRSPGLGDTAMYLCATSLGGTGDHEQYFGPGTRLTVT.

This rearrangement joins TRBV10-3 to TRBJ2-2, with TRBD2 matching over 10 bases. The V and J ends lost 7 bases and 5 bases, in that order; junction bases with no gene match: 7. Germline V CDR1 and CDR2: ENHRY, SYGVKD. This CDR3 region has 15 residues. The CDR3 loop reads CAITGTSEKTGELFF. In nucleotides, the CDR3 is TGTGCCATCACCGGGACTAGCGAAAAAACCGGGGAGCTGTTTTTT.

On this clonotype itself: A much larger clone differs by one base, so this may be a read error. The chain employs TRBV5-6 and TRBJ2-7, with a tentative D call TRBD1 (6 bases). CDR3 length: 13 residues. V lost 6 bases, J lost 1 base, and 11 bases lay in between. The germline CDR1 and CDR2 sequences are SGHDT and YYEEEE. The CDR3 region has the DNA TGTGCCAGCACCCCCGGACAGTCCTACGAGCAGTACTTC. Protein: CASTPGQSYEQYF.

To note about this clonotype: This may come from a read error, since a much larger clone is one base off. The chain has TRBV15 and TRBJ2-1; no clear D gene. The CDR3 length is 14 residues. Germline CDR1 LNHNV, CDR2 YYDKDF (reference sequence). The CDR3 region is CATSGDLVADEQFF. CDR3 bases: TGTGCCACCAGCGGAGACCTCGTAGCAGATGAGCAGTTCTTC.

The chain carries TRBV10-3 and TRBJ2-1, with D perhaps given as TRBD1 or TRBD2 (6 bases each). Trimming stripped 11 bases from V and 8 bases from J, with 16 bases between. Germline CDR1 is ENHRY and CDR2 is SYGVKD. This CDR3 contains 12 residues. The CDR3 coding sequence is TGTGCCCCCGGGGGCAGGGCCCATGAGCAGTTCTTC. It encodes CAPGGRAHEQFF.

The chain's CDR3 is CASSYSRRLADTSTGELFF. The CDR3 region has the DNA TGTGCCAGCAGTTACTCGAGGAGACTAGCGGATACTTCAACCGGGGAGCTGTTTTTT. The chain joins TRBV6-2 or TRBV6-3 to TRBJ2-2; 9 bases are a match to TRBD2. The length of the CDR3 is 19 residues. With V trimmed by 0 bases and J by 5 bases, 13 bases remained unmatched. Germline CDR1 is MNHEY and CDR2 is SVGEGT.

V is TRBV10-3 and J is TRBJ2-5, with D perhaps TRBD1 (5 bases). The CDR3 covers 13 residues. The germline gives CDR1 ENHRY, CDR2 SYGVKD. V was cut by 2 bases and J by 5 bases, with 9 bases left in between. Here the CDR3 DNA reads TGTGCCATCAGTGAGGGCCCAGGGGAGACCCAGTACTTC. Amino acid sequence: CAISEGPGETQYF.

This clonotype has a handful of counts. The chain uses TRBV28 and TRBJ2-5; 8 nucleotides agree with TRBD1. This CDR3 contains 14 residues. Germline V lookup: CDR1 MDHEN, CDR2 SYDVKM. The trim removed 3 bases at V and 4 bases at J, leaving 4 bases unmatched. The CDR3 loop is CASSLPGGTETQYF. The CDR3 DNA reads TGTGCCAGCAGTTTGCCAGGGGGCACAGAGACCCAGTACTTC.

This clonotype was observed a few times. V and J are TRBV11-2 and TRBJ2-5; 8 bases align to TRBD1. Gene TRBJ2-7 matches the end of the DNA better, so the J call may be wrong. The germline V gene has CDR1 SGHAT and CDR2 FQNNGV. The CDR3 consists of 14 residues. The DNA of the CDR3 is TGTGCCAGCAGCTTAGTTCTCAGGGGGCACGAGCAGTACTTC. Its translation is CASSLVLRGHEQYF.

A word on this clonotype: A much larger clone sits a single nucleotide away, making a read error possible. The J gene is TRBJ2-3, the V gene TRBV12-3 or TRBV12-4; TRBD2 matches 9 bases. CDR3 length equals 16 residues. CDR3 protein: CAGSTGAGGYPDTQYF. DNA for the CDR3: TGTGCCGGCAGTACGGGAGCGGGAGGTTACCCAGATACGCAGTATTTT.

This CDR3 is CASSQVWTYEQFF. The CDR3 nucleotides read TGTGCCAGCAGCCAAGTCTGGACCTACGAGCAGTTCTTC. The chain joins TRBV3-1 to TRBJ2-1; D remains unclear. Between the trimmed V and J ends, which lost 1 base and 10 bases, there was a span of 11 bases. Germline CDR1 LGHDT, CDR2 YNNKEL (reference sequence). The CDR3 loop spans 13 amino acids.

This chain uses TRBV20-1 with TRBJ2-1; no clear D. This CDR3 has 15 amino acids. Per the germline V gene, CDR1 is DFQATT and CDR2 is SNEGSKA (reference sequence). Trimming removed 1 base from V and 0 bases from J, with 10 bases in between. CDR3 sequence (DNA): TGCAGTGCTAGAGCGGCCAGAGGCTCCTACAATGAGCAGTTCTTC. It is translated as CSARAARGSYNEQFF.

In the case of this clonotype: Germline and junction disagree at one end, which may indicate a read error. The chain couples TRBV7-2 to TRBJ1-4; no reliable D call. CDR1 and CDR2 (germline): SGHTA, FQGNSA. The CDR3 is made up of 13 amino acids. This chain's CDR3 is CASSFSMNEKLSF. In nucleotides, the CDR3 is TGTGCCAGCAGCTTCAGCATGAATGAAAAACTGTCTTTT.

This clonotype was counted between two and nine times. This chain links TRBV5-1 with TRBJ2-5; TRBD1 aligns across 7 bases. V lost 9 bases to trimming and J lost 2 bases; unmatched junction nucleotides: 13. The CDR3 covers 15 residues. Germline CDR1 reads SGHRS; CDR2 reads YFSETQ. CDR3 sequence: CATSTGTEFQETQYF. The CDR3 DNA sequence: TGCGCCACATCGACCGGGACAGAGTTTCAAGAGACCCAGTACTTC. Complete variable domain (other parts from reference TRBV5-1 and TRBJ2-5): KAGVTQTPRYLIKTRGQQVTLSCSPISGHRSVSWYQQTPGQGLQFLFEYFSETQRNKGNFPGRFSGRQFSNSRSEMNVSTLELGDSALYLCATSTGTEFQETQYFGPGTRLLVL.

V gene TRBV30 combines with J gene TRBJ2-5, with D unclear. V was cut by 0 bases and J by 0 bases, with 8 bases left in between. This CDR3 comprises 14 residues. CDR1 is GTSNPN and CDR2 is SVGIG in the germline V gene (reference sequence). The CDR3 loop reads CAWSVPRYQETQYF. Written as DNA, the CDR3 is TGTGCCTGGAGTGTACCCCGGTACCAAGAGACCCAGTACTTC.

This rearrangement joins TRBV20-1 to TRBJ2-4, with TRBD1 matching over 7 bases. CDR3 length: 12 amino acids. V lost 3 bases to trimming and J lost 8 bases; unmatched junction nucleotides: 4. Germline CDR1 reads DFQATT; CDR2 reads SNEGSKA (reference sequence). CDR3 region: CSASDREDIQYF. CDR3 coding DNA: TGCAGTGCTAGTGACAGGGAAGACATTCAGTACTTC.

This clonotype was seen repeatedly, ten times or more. Here the CDR3 reads CASSPQTGGNYEQYF. The CDR3 DNA sequence: TGTGCCAGCAGCCCGCAGACAGGGGGGAACTACGAGCAGTACTTC. The chain uses TRBV7-2 and TRBJ2-7, with 9 bases that match TRBD1. The CDR3 has 15 residues. The germline V gene encodes CDR1 SGHTA and CDR2 FQGNSA. Trimming at V came to 5 bases and at J to 3 bases, leaving 8 bases not matched to a gene.

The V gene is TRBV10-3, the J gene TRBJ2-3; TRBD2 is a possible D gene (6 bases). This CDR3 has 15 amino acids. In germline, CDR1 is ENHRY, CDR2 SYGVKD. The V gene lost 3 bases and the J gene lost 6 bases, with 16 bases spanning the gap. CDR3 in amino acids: CAISEGDSLGDTQYF. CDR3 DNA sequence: TGTGCCATCAGTGAAGGGGACTCCCTGGGGGATACGCAGTATTTT.

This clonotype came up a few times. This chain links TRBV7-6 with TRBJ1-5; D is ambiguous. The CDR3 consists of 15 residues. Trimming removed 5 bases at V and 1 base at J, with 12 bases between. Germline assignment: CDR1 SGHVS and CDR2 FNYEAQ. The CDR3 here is CASSNNPDSNQPQHF. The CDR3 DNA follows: TGTGCCAGCAGCAATAACCCGGACAGCAATCAGCCCCAGCATTTT. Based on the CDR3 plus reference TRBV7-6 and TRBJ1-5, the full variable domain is GAGVSQSPRYKVTKRGQDVALRCDPISGHVSLYWYRQALGQGPEFLTYFNYEAQQDKSGLPNDRFSAERPEGSISTLTIQRTEQRDSAMYRCASSNNPDSNQPQHFGDGTRLSIL.

The CDR3 DNA sequence: TGTGCCAGCAGGACCGCCGGTGAGCAGTTCTTC. This sequence encodes CASRTAGEQFF. This chain connects TRBV2 to TRBJ2-1; D remains unclear. This CDR3 has 11 amino acids. Germline CDR1 reads SNHLY; CDR2 reads FYNNEI. Between the trimmed V and J ends, which lost 6 bases and 9 bases, there was a span of 9 bases.

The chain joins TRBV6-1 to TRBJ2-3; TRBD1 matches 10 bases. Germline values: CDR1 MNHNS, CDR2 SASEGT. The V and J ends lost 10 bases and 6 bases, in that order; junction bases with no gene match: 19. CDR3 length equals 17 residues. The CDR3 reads CAILWTGGSSTRDTQYF. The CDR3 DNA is TGTGCCATACTTTGGACAGGGGGTTCCTCTACTAGGGATACGCAGTATTTT.

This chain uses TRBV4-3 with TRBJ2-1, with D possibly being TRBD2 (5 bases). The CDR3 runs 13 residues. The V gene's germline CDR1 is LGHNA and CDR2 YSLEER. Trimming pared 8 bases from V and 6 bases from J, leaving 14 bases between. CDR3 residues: CASSLRGSNEQFF. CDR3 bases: TGCGCCAGCTCACTCCGGGGTAGCAATGAGCAGTTCTTC.

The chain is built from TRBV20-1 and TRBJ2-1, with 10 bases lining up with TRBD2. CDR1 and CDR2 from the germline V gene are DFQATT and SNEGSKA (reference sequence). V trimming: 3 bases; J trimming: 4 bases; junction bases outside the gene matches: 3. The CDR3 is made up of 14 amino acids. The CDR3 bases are TGCAGTGCTAGGGAACTAGCGGGGTACAATGAGCAGTTCTTC. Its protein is CSARELAGYNEQFF.

CDR3 nucleotides: TGTGCCAGCAGCGTAGTTAGTCAGGCGAACACCGGGGAGCTGTTTTTT. Translating gives CASSVVSQANTGELFF. The rearrangement joins TRBV9 to TRBJ2-2; D unclear. This CDR3 is 16 amino acids long. V lost 0 bases to trimming and J lost 0 bases, with 9 bases between them. Germline-derived CDR1 and CDR2 are SGDLS and YYNGEE.

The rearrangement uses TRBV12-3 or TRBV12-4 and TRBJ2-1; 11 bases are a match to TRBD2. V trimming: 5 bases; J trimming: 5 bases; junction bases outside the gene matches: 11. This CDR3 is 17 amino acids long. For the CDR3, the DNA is TGTGCCAGCAGTCCGACCAAACTAGCGGGAGCTGACAATGAGCAGTTCTTC. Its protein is CASSPTKLAGADNEQFF.

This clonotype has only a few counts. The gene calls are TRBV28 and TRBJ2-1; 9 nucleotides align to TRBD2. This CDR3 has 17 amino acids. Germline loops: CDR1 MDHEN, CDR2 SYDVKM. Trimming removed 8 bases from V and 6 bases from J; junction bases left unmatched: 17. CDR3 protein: CASRKTLAGGLGNEQFF. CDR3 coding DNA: TGTGCCAGCCGGAAGACCCTCGCGGGAGGGTTAGGCAATGAGCAGTTCTTC.

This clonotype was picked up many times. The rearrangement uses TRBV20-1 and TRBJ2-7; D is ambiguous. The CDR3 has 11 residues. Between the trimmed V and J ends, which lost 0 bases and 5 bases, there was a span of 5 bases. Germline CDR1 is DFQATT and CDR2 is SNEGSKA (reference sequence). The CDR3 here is CSARDNDEQYF. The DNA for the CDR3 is TGCAGTGCTAGAGATAATGACGAGCAGTACTTC.

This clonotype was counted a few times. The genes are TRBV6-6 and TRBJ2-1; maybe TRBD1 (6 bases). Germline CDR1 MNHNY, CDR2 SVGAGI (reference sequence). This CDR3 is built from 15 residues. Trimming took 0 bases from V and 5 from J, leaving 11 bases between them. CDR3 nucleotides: TGTGCCAGCAGTTACTCTTCGGACAGAAACAATGAGCAGTTCTTC. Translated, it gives CASSYSSDRNNEQFF.

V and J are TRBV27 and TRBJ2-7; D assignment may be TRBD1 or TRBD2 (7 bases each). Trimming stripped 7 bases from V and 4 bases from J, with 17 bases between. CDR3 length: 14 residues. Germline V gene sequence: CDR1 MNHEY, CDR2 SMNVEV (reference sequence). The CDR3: CASNQAGQSYEQYF. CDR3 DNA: TGTGCCAGCAATCAAGCGGGACAGTCTTACGAGCAGTACTTC.

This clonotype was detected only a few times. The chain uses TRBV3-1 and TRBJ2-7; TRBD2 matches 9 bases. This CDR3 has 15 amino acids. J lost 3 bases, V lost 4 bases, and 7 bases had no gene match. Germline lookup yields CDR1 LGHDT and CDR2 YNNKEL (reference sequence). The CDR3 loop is CASSPLAGEYYEQYF. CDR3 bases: TGTGCCAGCAGCCCTTTAGCGGGGGAGTACTACGAGCAGTACTTC.